The 15 T cell receptor beta chains given below trace back to one sample, sequenced in a study of beta chain features in type 1 diabetes. The study reverse transcribed the entire isolated RNA, so it sequenced expressed TCRB transcripts. The method was immunoSEQ multiplex PCR; TCRdb's version includes in-frame clones alone and lacks a portion of them. Among about 900,000 clones listed, roughly 16% were seen once. Source material: naive CD4+ T cells from blood. These receptors originate from a woman aged 18-29 years in good health.

The rearrangement joins TRBV4-2 to TRBJ2-1; 9 bases map to TRBD2. The CDR3 runs 15 residues. Losses at the gene ends were 8 bases for V and 7 bases for J; bases not matched to a gene: 12. Looked up from germline, CDR1 is LGHNA and CDR2 is YNFKEQ. CDR3: CASARVASGKNEQFF. The CDR3 DNA reads TGTGCCAGCGCTAGGGTAGCTAGCGGGAAGAATGAGCAGTTCTTC.

Only a few counts were recorded for this clone. The chain uses TRBV15 and TRBJ1-4; possibly TRBD1 for D (5 bases). The V gene's germline CDR1 is LNHNV and CDR2 YYDKDF (reference sequence). CDR3 size: 15 residues. With 1 base removed from V and 7 bases from J, the gap between germline ends came to 13 bases. The CDR3 region is CATSRAGRVTEKLFF. The CDR3 region has the DNA TGTGCCACCAGCAGAGCTGGCAGGGTGACTGAAAAACTGTTTTTT. The complete variable domain, with remaining parts taken from reference TRBV15 and TRBJ1-4, reads DAMVIQNPRYQVTQFGKPVTLSCSQTLNHNVMYWYQQKSSQAPKLLFHYYDKDFNNEADTPDNFQSRRPNTSFCFLDIRSPGLGDTAMYLCATSRAGRVTEKLFFGSGTQLSVL.

The chain recombines TRBV14 with TRBJ1-2; TRBD1 is a possible D gene (6 bases). V lost 4 bases and J lost 2, with 14 bases in between. The CDR3 has 15 amino acids. The germline CDR1 and CDR2 sequences are SGHDN and FVKESK. This CDR3 reads CASSPQGFINYGYTF. CDR3 sequence (DNA): TGTGCCAGCAGCCCACAGGGTTTCATCAACTATGGCTACACCTTC.

Many counts were recorded for this clone. The rearrangement joins TRBV10-3 to TRBJ2-2; TRBD2 might be the D (5 bases). CDR1 is ENHRY, CDR2 SYGVKD, per germline. This CDR3 is built from 13 residues. Trimming removed 6 bases from V and 4 bases from J, with 9 bases in between. The CDR3 region has the DNA TGTGCCATCAGCCGGGAAAGCACCGGGGAGCTGTTTTTT. Translation: CAISRESTGELFF.

The chain has TRBV28 and TRBJ1-5; perhaps TRBD1 as D (5 bases). The CDR3 is 15 residues long. The V gene lost 3 bases and the J gene lost 5 bases, with 14 bases spanning the gap. Germline loops: CDR1 MDHEN, CDR2 SYDVKM. In DNA, the CDR3 is TGTGCCAGCAGTTTCAATGGGGGTTCATATCAGCCCCAGCATTTT. It codes for CASSFNGGSYQPQHF.

The gene calls are TRBV10-3 and TRBJ1-1, with TRBD1 as a possible D gene (6 bases). Germline V CDR1 and CDR2: ENHRY, SYGVKD. Trimming took 8 bases from V and 0 from J, leaving 13 bases between them. CDR3 length equals 14 residues. The CDR3 region has the DNA TGTGCCATCGGATCCGGGACATTGAACACTGAAGCTTTCTTT. This codes for CAIGSGTLNTEAFF.

The chain recombines TRBV7-9 with TRBJ2-5; D not certain. V was clipped by 0 bases and J by 0 bases, with 8 bases between them. This CDR3 has 15 residues. The germline CDR1 and CDR2 sequences are SEHNR and FQNEAQ (reference sequence). The CDR3 bases are TGTGCCAGCAGCTTAGCGCTAACGTACCAAGAGACCCAGTACTTC. Translating it yields CASSLALTYQETQYF.

V and J are TRBV5-4 and TRBJ1-1; 7 positions agree with TRBD1. CDR1 and CDR2 from the germline V gene are SGHNT and YYREEE (reference sequence). The J segment lost 1 base and the V segment lost 2 bases, leaving 11 bases of the junction unmatched. The CDR3 has 17 residues. The CDR3 DNA is TGTGCCAGCAGCTTAGGGGGCTCGATAGTCCCGAACACTGAAGCTTTCTTT. It encodes CASSLGGSIVPNTEAFF.

V gene TRBV27 combines with J gene TRBJ2-7, with 8 nucleotides matching TRBD2. This CDR3 region has 16 residues. Trimming took 2 bases from V and 1 from J; bases not matched to a gene: 7. The V gene's germline CDR1 is MNHEY and CDR2 SMNVEV (reference sequence). The CDR3, as DNA: TGTGCCAGCAGTTTAGTCTCCGGGACTAGATCCTACGAGCAGTACTTC. It specifies CASSLVSGTRSYEQYF.

The sample holds a few counts of this clone. V is TRBV7-3 and J is TRBJ2-3, with a weak D call TRBD2 (6 bases). Deletions cut 4 bases from V and 7 bases from J, with 18 bases between. CDR3 size: 15 residues. Germline CDR1 and CDR2: SGHTA and FQGTGA. The CDR3, as DNA: TGTGCCAGCAGCTCCGACGGGACTCCTACTAATACGCAGTATTTT. Protein sequence: CASSSDGTPTNTQYF.

V usage is TRBV7-2 and J usage is TRBJ2-1; no definite D call. CDR1 is SGHTA and CDR2 is FQGNSA in the germline V gene. V dropped 2 bases and J dropped 6 bases, with 11 bases sitting between them. The CDR3 is made up of 14 amino acids. The CDR3 DNA is TGTGCCAGCAGCTTATGGCGTATGGGCAATGAGCAGTTCTTC. It encodes CASSLWRMGNEQFF.

This clone was counted between two and nine times. The chain combines TRBV5-1 with TRBJ2-7; TRBD2 matches 11 bases. The V and J ends lost 4 bases and 6 bases, in that order; junction bases with no gene match: 12. The germline CDR1 and CDR2 sequences are SGHRS and YFSETQ. This CDR3 region has 16 residues. CDR3 nucleotides: TGCGCCAGCAGCCCTACAGTAGCGGGAGGGCTAGGCGAGCAGTACTTC. This codes for CASSPTVAGGLGEQYF.

The chain couples TRBV25-1 to TRBJ2-3; TRBD2 aligns across 9 bases. This CDR3 region has 14 residues. With V trimmed by 6 bases and J by 6 bases, 7 bases remained unmatched. CDR1 and CDR2 (germline): MGHDK, SYGVNS. CDR3 coding DNA: TGTGCCAGCAGGATAGCGGGAGCCGTGGATACGCAGTATTTT. It is translated as CASRIAGAVDTQYF.

V is TRBV15 and J is TRBJ1-5; D is uncertain. In germline, CDR1 is LNHNV, CDR2 YYDKDF (reference sequence). V was cut by 1 base and J by 1 base, with 5 bases left in between. This CDR3 is 14 amino acids long. This CDR3 reads CATSRVDSNQPQHF. CDR3 bases: TGTGCCACCAGCAGAGTGGACAGCAATCAGCCCCAGCATTTT. Full variable domain (remainder filled in from reference TRBV15 and TRBJ1-5): DAMVIQNPRYQVTQFGKPVTLSCSQTLNHNVMYWYQQKSSQAPKLLFHYYDKDFNNEADTPDNFQSRRPNTSFCFLDIRSPGLGDTAMYLCATSRVDSNQPQHFGDGTRLSIL.

This clone has just a few counts. Here the CDR3 reads CATSRVALMNTEAFF. The CDR3 nucleotides read TGTGCCACCAGCAGAGTGGCGCTAATGAACACTGAAGCTTTCTTT. This chain connects TRBV15 to TRBJ1-1; no definite D call. V lost 1 base to trimming and J lost 0 bases, with 9 bases between them. The germline V gene encodes CDR1 LNHNV and CDR2 YYDKDF (reference sequence). This CDR3 spans 15 amino acids.